These 25 T cell receptor beta chains were all obtained from the same sample, sequenced in a study of T cell changes during pregnancy in multiple sclerosis. Method: immunoSEQ multiplex PCR; TCRdb's copy keeps in-frame clones and lacks some. This sample carries around 130,000 clones, approximately 96% of them seen once, and the ten largest clones take 0.44%. Sequenced here: peripheral blood, sampled after pregnancy. These receptors were obtained from a female donor with multiple sclerosis, enrolled in a pregnancy study.

The gene calls are TRBV10-2 and TRBJ2-7; 9 positions match TRBD2. The CDR3 extends over 13 amino acids. In germline, CDR1 is WSHSY, CDR2 SAAADI. V lost 6 bases, J lost 1 base, and 1 base stayed unmatched. This CDR3 is CASRTSGSYEQYF. The DNA of the CDR3 is TGCGCCAGCAGGACTAGCGGATCCTACGAGCAGTACTTC.

The chain recombines TRBV15 with TRBJ2-1; D is possibly TRBD1 (5 bases). Trimming removed 0 bases from V and 0 bases from J, with 6 bases in between. The germline V gene has CDR1 LNHNV and CDR2 YYDKDF (reference sequence). The CDR3 is 15 residues long. The CDR3: CATSRDRGSYNEQFF. The CDR3 bases are TGTGCCACCAGCAGAGATAGGGGCTCCTACAATGAGCAGTTCTTC. The variable domain in full, completed from reference TRBV15 and TRBJ2-1, reads DAMVIQNPRYQVTQFGKPVTLSCSQTLNHNVMYWYQQKSSQAPKLLFHYYDKDFNNEADTPDNFQSRRPNTSFCFLDIRSPGLGDTAMYLCATSRDRGSYNEQFFGPGTRLTVL.

This rearrangement joins TRBV7-2 to TRBJ2-7, with 9 bases fitting TRBD2. CDR1 and CDR2 from the germline V gene are SGHTA and FQGNSA. The junction had 2 bases not matched to a gene; V was cut back by 5 bases and J by 0 bases. The CDR3 totals 14 residues. The CDR3 region is CASSASGDSYEQYF. DNA for the CDR3: TGTGCCAGCAGCGCTAGCGGGGACTCCTACGAGCAGTACTTC.

The rearrangement uses TRBV4-3 and TRBJ2-1, with 12 bases fitting TRBD2. Germline trimming cut 5 bases from V and 7 bases from J; bases unmatched to any gene: 12. The germline V gene has CDR1 LGHNA and CDR2 YSLEER. The CDR3 covers 17 residues. CDR3 sequence: CASSGSSTSGRGNEQFF. The CDR3, as DNA: TGCGCCAGCAGCGGAAGCTCGACTAGCGGGAGAGGTAATGAGCAGTTCTTC.

The table lists this clone with a count of one. This rearrangement joins TRBV7-2 to TRBJ2-7; the D gene is possibly TRBD1 (5 bases). Germline CDR1 and CDR2: SGHTA and FQGNSA. V gave up 1 base and J gave up 3 bases, with 7 bases separating them. The CDR3 has 13 residues. CDR3 protein: CASSLGRGYEQYF. The CDR3, as DNA: TGTGCCAGCAGCTTAGGAAGGGGCTACGAGCAGTACTTC.

V gene TRBV28 combines with J gene TRBJ1-5; TRBD1 aligns across 9 bases. The trim removed 6 bases at V and 2 bases at J, leaving 2 bases unmatched. The CDR3 has 14 residues. Germline V gene lookup returns CDR1 MDHEN and CDR2 SYDVKM. This chain's CDR3 is CASRRTGGNQPQHF. In nucleotides, the CDR3 is TGTGCCAGCAGGCGGACAGGGGGCAATCAGCCCCAGCATTTT.

The genes are TRBV7-9 and TRBJ1-1; D possibly corresponds to TRBD1 (5 bases). This CDR3 has 14 residues. Germline V CDR1 and CDR2: SEHNR, FQNEAQ (reference sequence). V was trimmed by 3 bases and J by 1 base, leaving 9 bases between them. The CDR3 region is CASSLSGGNTEAFF. CDR3 sequence (DNA): TGTGCCAGCAGCTTGTCGGGGGGGAACACTGAAGCTTTCTTT. The full variable domain, completed using reference TRBV7-9 and TRBJ1-1, is DTGVSQNPRHKITKRGQNVTFRCDPISEHNRLYWYRQTLGQGPEFLTYFQNEAQLEKSRLLSDRFSAERPKGSFSTLEIQRTEQGDSAMYLCASSLSGGNTEAFFGQGTRLTVV.

The chain joins TRBV4-1 to TRBJ2-7; TRBD2 is a possible D gene (6 bases). CDR1 and CDR2 (germline): MGHRA, YSYEKL. V gave up 4 bases and J gave up 6 bases, with 19 bases separating them. CDR3 length: 15 amino acids. As DNA, the CDR3 is TGCGCCAGCAGCCGCCTGGAGGGAGCGGGTCCCGAGCAGTACTTC. It yields the protein CASSRLEGAGPEQYF.

The V call is TRBV19, the J call TRBJ1-5; the D is unclear. This CDR3 has 14 amino acids. The germline gives CDR1 LNHDA, CDR2 SQIVND (reference sequence). V gave up 7 bases and J gave up 5 bases, with 15 bases separating them. CDR3 region: CASISGMNHQPQHF. DNA for the CDR3: TGTGCCAGTATCTCGGGAATGAATCATCAGCCCCAGCATTTT.

This clone occurred once. The chain combines TRBV21-1 with TRBJ2-6; the D segment call TRBD1 is taken from the table without a DNA check. TRBV21-1 is a pseudogene locus. The CDR3 is 17 amino acids. DNA for the CDR3: TGTGCCAGCCGCCCGGGACAGTTCATCTCTGGGGCCAACGTCCTGACTTTC. This sequence encodes CASRPGQFISGANVLTF.

The chain joins TRBV28 to TRBJ1-2; a possible D gene is TRBD1 (6 bases). Germline-derived CDR1 and CDR2 are MDHEN and SYDVKM. CDR3 length: 15 amino acids. Trimming removed 6 bases from V and 5 bases from J, with 19 bases in between. As DNA, the CDR3 is TGTGCCAGCAGCCGCCCTTTAGGGGGAAGATATGGCTACACCTTC. Protein product: CASSRPLGGRYGYTF.

The chain employs TRBV5-1 and TRBJ1-1, with D unclear. V lost 2 bases to trimming and J lost 2 bases, with 13 bases between them. The CDR3 runs 15 residues. The germline V gene encodes CDR1 SGHRS and CDR2 YFSETQ. CDR3 sequence reads: CASSFGWEGNTEAFF. The DNA for the CDR3 is TGCGCCAGCAGCTTCGGGTGGGAGGGTAACACTGAAGCTTTCTTT.

This chain joins TRBV7-9 and TRBJ1-2, with a weak D call TRBD1 (5 bases). The V gene lost 5 bases and the J gene lost 8 bases, with 12 bases spanning the gap. This CDR3 is 12 amino acids long. The germline V gene has CDR1 SEHNR and CDR2 FQNEAQ (reference sequence). CDR3 bases: TGTGCCAGCAGCCAGGGACTGGGGGGCTACACCTTC. Protein sequence: CASSQGLGGYTF. Full variable domain (rest looked up from reference TRBV7-9 and TRBJ1-2): DTGVSQNPRHKITKRGQNVTFRCDPISEHNRLYWYRQTLGQGPEFLTYFQNEAQLEKSRLLSDRFSAERPKGSFSTLEIQRTEQGDSAMYLCASSQGLGGYTFGSGTRLTVV.

This chain uses TRBV4-1 with TRBJ2-4, with TRBD2 identical over 10 bases. The CDR3 is 16 residues long. Germline assignment: CDR1 MGHRA and CDR2 YSYEKL. V was clipped by 1 base and J by 0 bases; unmatched bases: 0. The CDR3, as DNA: TGCGCCAGCAGCCAAGGACTAGCGGGAGCCAAAAACATTCAGTACTTC. Translation gives CASSQGLAGAKNIQYF.

This sequence joins TRBV7-6 and TRBJ2-1; 7 bases align to TRBD2. J gave up 5 bases and V 0 bases, and 10 bases lay outside the gene matches. CDR3 length: 17 residues. Looked up from germline, CDR1 is SGHVS and CDR2 is FNYEAQ. CDR3 loop: CASSLARMGGRNNEQFF. CDR3 nucleotides: TGTGCCAGCAGCTTAGCGCGCATGGGAGGGCGTAACAATGAGCAGTTCTTC. The full variable domain, completed using reference TRBV7-6 and TRBJ2-1, is GAGVSQSPRYKVTKRGQDVALRCDPISGHVSLYWYRQALGQGPEFLTYFNYEAQQDKSGLPNDRFSAERPEGSISTLTIQRTEQRDSAMYRCASSLARMGGRNNEQFFGPGTRLTVL.

The chain links TRBV29-1 to TRBJ1-2, with unresolved D. CDR1 SQVTM and CDR2 ANQGSEA come from the germline V gene. With 0 bases removed from V and 2 bases from J, the gap between germline ends came to 10 bases. The CDR3 contains 14 residues. The CDR3 is CSVEDTPRNYGYTF. The CDR3 bases are TGCAGCGTTGAAGACACCCCGAGAAACTATGGCTACACCTTC.

This chain uses TRBV6-5 with TRBJ1-2; TRBD1 agrees at 7 bases. CDR3 length: 14 residues. Germline V gene lookup returns CDR1 MNHEY and CDR2 SVGAGI. After removal of 4 bases from V and 4 bases from J, the junction contained 6 bases not matched to a gene. CDR3: CASSSTGVSYGYTF. CDR3 bases: TGTGCCAGCAGTTCTACAGGGGTGAGCTATGGCTACACCTTC.

The V call is TRBV19, the J call TRBJ2-2; no definite D call. Trimming removed 3 bases from V and 3 bases from J, with 8 bases in between. The CDR3 runs to 14 residues. The V gene's germline CDR1 is LNHDA and CDR2 SQIVND (reference sequence). This chain's CDR3 is CASSIDTHTGELFF. CDR3 in DNA: TGTGCCAGTAGTATTGACACTCACACCGGGGAGCTGTTTTTT.

This sequence joins TRBV2 and TRBJ2-1, with D possibly being TRBD1 (5 bases). The CDR3 spans 11 residues. Germline-derived CDR1 and CDR2 are SNHLY and FYNNEI. V gave up 6 bases and J gave up 10 bases, with 10 bases separating them. CDR3 residues: CASSRVREQFF. The CDR3 nucleotides are TGTGCCAGCAGCAGGGTGCGCGAGCAGTTCTTC.

The genes are TRBV5-4 and TRBJ1-1; 9 bases agree with TRBD1. Germline lookup yields CDR1 SGHNT and CDR2 YYREEE (reference sequence). This CDR3 region has 16 residues. V trimming: 7 bases; J trimming: 3 bases; junction bases outside the gene matches: 13. The DNA of the CDR3 is TGTGCCAGCGGACTACAGGGGGCATTGAGGTACACTGAAGCTTTCTTT. Translation: CASGLQGALRYTEAFF.

The chain combines TRBV7-8 with TRBJ1-2, with TRBD1 matching over 7 bases. Germline CDR1 reads SGHVS; CDR2 reads FQNEAQ. Trimming at V came to 5 bases and at J to 6 bases, leaving 15 bases not matched to a gene. The CDR3 totals 16 residues. CDR3 DNA sequence: TGTGCCAGCAGCCGCCGGGAAGGGGGCGGTCGGGATGGCTACACCTTC. Protein: CASSRREGGGRDGYTF.

This sequence joins TRBV4-2 and TRBJ1-4; 12 bases match TRBD1. CDR1 and CDR2 (germline): LGHNA, YNFKEQ. This CDR3 spans 20 amino acids. Trimming at V came to 2 bases and at J to 4 bases, leaving 14 bases not matched to a gene. DNA for the CDR3: TGTGCCAGCAGCCAACCACCTCGGGGACAGGGGGCAAAACATAATGAAAAACTGTTTTTT. Residues: CASSQPPRGQGAKHNEKLFF.

The CDR3 protein is CASSRGTGVDIQYF. CDR3 DNA sequence: TGTGCCAGCAGCCGTGGGACAGGGGTAGACATTCAGTACTTC. This chain uses TRBV5-5 with TRBJ2-4, with 10 bases identical to TRBD1. The CDR3 length is 14 residues. The J segment lost 8 bases and the V segment lost 4 bases, leaving 6 bases of the junction unmatched. Germline V gene data show CDR1 as SGHKS and CDR2 as YYEKEE (reference sequence). The whole variable domain, filled in from reference TRBV5-5 and TRBJ2-4, reads DAGVTQSPTHLIKTRGQQVTLRCSPISGHKSVSWYQQVLGQGPQFIFQYYEKEERGRGNFPDRFSARQFPNYSSELNVNALLLGDSALYLCASSRGTGVDIQYFGAGTRLSVL.

This clone has only one observation. The rearrangement uses TRBV4-3 and TRBJ2-1, with TRBD2 matching over 9 bases. The CDR3 covers 14 residues. The V and J ends lost 2 bases and 6 bases, in that order; junction bases with no gene match: 2. Germline CDR1 and CDR2: LGHNA and YSLEER. In DNA form, the CDR3 reads TGCGCCAGCAGCCAAAGGCGGGGGGGCAATGAGCAGTTCTTC. Amino acid sequence: CASSQRRGGNEQFF.

The chain carries TRBV29-1 and TRBJ2-2; TRBD1 might be the D (6 bases). Trimming took off 4 bases at V and 6 bases at J, with 12 bases between the two ends. CDR1 and CDR2 from the germline V gene are SQVTM and ANQGSEA. The CDR3 loop spans 13 amino acids. The CDR3 nucleotides are TGCAGCGTTGCCGACAGGCCGGCCGGGGAGCTGTTTTTT. This codes for CSVADRPAGELFF.